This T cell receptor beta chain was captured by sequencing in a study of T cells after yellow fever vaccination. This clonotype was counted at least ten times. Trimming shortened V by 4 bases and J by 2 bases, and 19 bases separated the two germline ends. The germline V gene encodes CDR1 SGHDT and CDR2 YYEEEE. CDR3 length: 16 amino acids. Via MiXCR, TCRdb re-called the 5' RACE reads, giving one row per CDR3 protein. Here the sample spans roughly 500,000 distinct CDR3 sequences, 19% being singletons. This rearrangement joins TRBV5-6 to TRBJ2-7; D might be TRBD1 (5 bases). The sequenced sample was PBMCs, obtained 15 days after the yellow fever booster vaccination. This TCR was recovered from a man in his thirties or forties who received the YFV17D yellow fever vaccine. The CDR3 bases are TGTGCCAGCAGCGGAACACAGGATGGGGCTCCCTACGAGCAGTACTTC. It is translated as CASSGTQDGAPYEQYF. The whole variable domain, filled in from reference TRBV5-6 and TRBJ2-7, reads DAGVTQSPTHLIKTRGQQVTLRCSPKSGHDTVSWYQQALGQGPQFIFQYYEEEERQRGNFPDRFSGHQFPNYSSELNVNALLLGDSALYLCASSGTQDGAPYEQYFGPGTRLTVT.